A single sample is the source of the 30 T cell receptor beta chains below, sequenced in a study of T cell responses to AZD1222 COVID-19 vaccine. The method was immunoSEQ multiplex PCR; TCRdb's version includes in-frame clones alone and lacks a portion of them. The sample shows about 130,000 clones, 90% to 95% of them seen only once. The source was peripheral blood, collected on day 0 of AZD1222 vaccination. The origin of the receptors is an adult in good health.

The rearrangement uses TRBV11-2 and TRBJ2-2; 8 bases fit TRBD1. The length of the CDR3 is 15 residues. Germline assignment: CDR1 SGHAT and CDR2 FQNNGV. V was pared by 8 bases and J by 0 bases, with 5 bases of the junction left unmatched. DNA for the CDR3: TGTGCCAGCGCACCGACAGGGGCGAACACCGGGGAGCTGTTTTTT. As protein: CASAPTGANTGELFF.

J is TRBJ2-2 and V is TRBV7-8, with 7 bases identical to TRBD2. With 8 bases clipped from V and 3 bases from J, the junction kept 9 bases outside the gene matches. Germline lookup yields CDR1 SGHVS and CDR2 FQNEAQ. This CDR3 comprises 15 residues. The CDR3 here is CASRERGGDTGELFF. The CDR3 DNA is TGTGCCAGCCGGGAAAGGGGAGGGGACACCGGGGAGCTGTTTTTT.

The V call is TRBV2, the J call TRBJ2-2, with TRBD1 matching 8 bases. With 3 bases clipped from V and 7 bases from J, the junction kept 7 bases outside the gene matches. The CDR3 sequence is 15 residues long. Germline-derived CDR1 and CDR2 are SNHLY and FYNNEI. CDR3 sequence reads: CASSEQGALNGELFF. DNA of the CDR3: TGTGCCAGCAGTGAGCAGGGGGCGCTTAACGGGGAGCTGTTTTTT.

The genes are TRBV4-1 and TRBJ2-1; 13 positions agree with TRBD2. This CDR3 spans 16 amino acids. Trimming took 0 bases from V and 8 from J; bases not matched to a gene: 4. Germline CDR1 reads MGHRA; CDR2 reads YSYEKL. As DNA, the CDR3 is TGCGCCAGCAGCCAAGATTGGACTAGCGGGAGTGATGAGCAGTTCTTC. It codes for CASSQDWTSGSDEQFF.

The rearrangement links TRBV12-3 or TRBV12-4 to TRBJ1-1; D not resolved. This CDR3 has 13 residues. Trimming took off 3 bases at V and 3 bases at J, with 8 bases between the two ends. Here the CDR3 reads CASSLKGYTEAFF. CDR3 coding DNA: TGTGCCAGCAGTTTGAAGGGTTACACTGAAGCTTTCTTT.

The genes are TRBV25-1 and TRBJ2-1; D possibly uses TRBD1 or TRBD2 (5 bases each). This CDR3 is built from 15 residues. Trimming stripped 4 bases from V and 10 bases from J, with 20 bases between. Germline values: CDR1 MGHDK, CDR2 SYGVNS. CDR3 region: CASSVLGTRAIEQFF. In DNA, the CDR3 is TGTGCCAGCAGTGTCCTCGGGACCAGAGCCATCGAGCAGTTCTTC.

The chain links TRBV2 to TRBJ2-1, with D perhaps TRBD1 or TRBD2 (5 bases each). V dropped 1 base and J dropped 4 bases, with 11 bases sitting between them. The germline gives CDR1 SNHLY, CDR2 FYNNEI. This CDR3 has 15 residues. The CDR3 protein is CASSEEGTHYNEQFF. The DNA of the CDR3 is TGTGCCAGCAGTGAAGAGGGGACGCATTACAATGAGCAGTTCTTC.

This clone occurred once. V gene TRBV28 combines with J gene TRBJ1-1, with D uncertain. The length of the CDR3 is 14 residues. V shed 7 bases and J shed 4 bases, with 16 bases lying between them. In germline, CDR1 is MDHEN, CDR2 SYDVKM. As DNA, the CDR3 is TGTGCCAGCACTGCCGGGTGGGCGAGCACTGAAGCTTTCTTT. It translates to CASTAGWASTEAFF.

The chain joins TRBV19 to TRBJ1-1; 9 bases align to TRBD1. The J segment lost 1 base and the V segment lost 3 bases, leaving 18 bases of the junction unmatched. Germline V gene lookup returns CDR1 LNHDA and CDR2 SQIVND (reference sequence). The CDR3 loop spans 20 amino acids. The CDR3 here is CASSIEGLRDRVGGNTEAFF. The CDR3 DNA follows: TGTGCCAGTAGTATTGAGGGACTCCGGGACAGGGTCGGGGGGAACACTGAAGCTTTCTTT.

The J gene is TRBJ1-5, the V gene TRBV3-1 (or the pseudogene TRBV3-2); 7 bases line up with TRBD1. The germline CDR1 and CDR2 sequences are LGHDT and YNNKEL (reference sequence). V lost 1 base to trimming and J lost 5 bases; unmatched junction nucleotides: 8. The length of the CDR3 is 16 residues. DNA of the CDR3: TGTGCCAGCAGCCAAGCTGGGACAGAGGCCGATCAGCCCCAGCATTTT. As protein: CASSQAGTEADQPQHF.

The chain joins TRBV3-1 (or the pseudogene TRBV3-2) to TRBJ1-5; 7 nucleotides match TRBD1. CDR1 LGHDT and CDR2 YNNKEL come from the germline V gene (reference sequence). This CDR3 has 15 amino acids. With V trimmed by 3 bases and J by 2 bases, 4 bases remained unmatched. The CDR3 bases are TGTGCCAGCAGCCAGGGCGGACAGGGCAATCAGCCCCAGCATTTT. This codes for CASSQGGQGNQPQHF.

This clone has only a few counts. The chain joins TRBV7-9 to TRBJ1-6, with TRBD1 matching 8 bases. CDR3 size: 15 residues. CDR1 is SEHNR, CDR2 FQNEAQ, per germline (reference sequence). J gave up 8 bases and V 1 base, and 4 bases lay outside the gene matches. The DNA of the CDR3 is TGTGCCAGCAGCTTAGGACAGGGGAGGGATTCACCCCTCCACTTT. Amino acids: CASSLGQGRDSPLHF.

This rearrangement joins TRBV6-5 to TRBJ1-2; D remains unclear. Germline lookup yields CDR1 MNHEY and CDR2 SVGAGI. The CDR3 has 11 residues. V gave up 6 bases and J gave up 8 bases, with 10 bases separating them. This chain's CDR3 is CASREDGGYTF. CDR3 nucleotide sequence: TGTGCCAGCAGGGAGGATGGCGGCTACACCTTC.

In its sample, this clone was seen once. The rearrangement joins TRBV7-8 to TRBJ2-7; 7 nucleotides match TRBD1. CDR1 is SGHVS and CDR2 is FQNEAQ in the germline V gene. CDR3 length equals 14 residues. V gave up 0 bases and J gave up 6 bases; unmatched junction bases: 5. CDR3 residues: CASSLAGQSFEQYF. For the CDR3, the DNA is TGTGCCAGCAGCTTAGCGGGACAGTCTTTCGAGCAGTACTTC.

The V call is TRBV3-1 (or the pseudogene TRBV3-2), the J call TRBJ1-1, with unresolved D. Germline CDR1 LGHDT, CDR2 YNNKEL (reference sequence). The CDR3 is made up of 14 amino acids. V was pared by 0 bases and J by 1 base, with 6 bases between. The CDR3 loop is CASSQDSPNTEAFF. The CDR3 nucleotides are TGTGCCAGCAGCCAAGACTCGCCGAACACTGAAGCTTTCTTT.

The chain carries TRBV7-2 and TRBJ2-1; D is ambiguous. V lost 1 base and J 8 bases, leaving 9 bases between the germline ends. Germline CDR1 and CDR2: SGHTA and FQGNSA. The CDR3 is 13 residues long. DNA of the CDR3: TGTGCCAGCAGCTTAGACGAGTACCATGAGCAGTTCTTC. Translated: CASSLDEYHEQFF. The complete variable domain, with remaining parts taken from reference TRBV7-2 and TRBJ2-1, reads GAGVSQSPSNKVTEKGKDVELRCDPISGHTALYWYRQSLGQGLEFLIYFQGNSAPDKSGLPSDRFSAERTGGSVSTLTIQRTQQEDSAVYLCASSLDEYHEQFFGPGTRLTVL.

This clone was picked up one time. The chain employs TRBV7-9 and TRBJ1-6, with 7 bases that match TRBD1. This CDR3 region has 13 residues. Germline values: CDR1 SEHNR, CDR2 FQNEAQ (reference sequence). Trimming at V came to 8 bases and at J to 6 bases, leaving 4 bases not matched to a gene. CDR3 in amino acids: CASSGQSNSPLHF. The CDR3 region has the DNA TGTGCCAGCTCGGGACAGAGTAATTCACCCCTCCACTTT.

This rearrangement joins TRBV3-1 (or the pseudogene TRBV3-2) to TRBJ1-1, with D possibly TRBD1 on 6 matching bases. Trimming removed 1 base from V and 3 bases from J, with 6 bases in between. The CDR3 has 13 amino acids. Germline CDR1 reads LGHDT; CDR2 reads YNNKEL (reference sequence). The CDR3 reads CASSQGTDTEAFF. The CDR3, as DNA: TGTGCCAGCAGCCAAGGGACAGACACTGAAGCTTTCTTT.

The chain joins TRBV7-9 to TRBJ2-2; 11 bases are shared with TRBD2. The germline CDR1 and CDR2 sequences are SEHNR and FQNEAQ (reference sequence). The CDR3 covers 15 residues. V shed 5 bases and J 5 bases; nucleotides not matched to a gene: 4. The CDR3 region is CASSRGTSGTGELFF. The CDR3 nucleotides are TGTGCCAGCAGCCGGGGGACTAGCGGAACCGGGGAGCTGTTTTTT.

CDR3 DNA sequence: TGTGCCAGCAGCACCGCGCCGGGACTCGGGTTGAACACTGAAGCTTTCTTT. This codes for CASSTAPGLGLNTEAFF. This chain joins TRBV6-2 or TRBV6-3 and TRBJ1-1; D is perhaps TRBD1 (5 bases). Trimming stripped 6 bases from V and 0 bases from J, with 20 bases between. CDR1 and CDR2 from the germline V gene are MNHEY and SVGEGT. The CDR3 sequence is 17 residues long.

The V gene is TRBV27, the J gene TRBJ2-7; the D call may be TRBD1 or TRBD2 (5 bases each). Germline V gives CDR1 MNHEY, CDR2 SMNVEV (reference sequence). The CDR3 runs 15 residues. With 3 bases removed from V and 4 bases from J, the gap between germline ends came to 16 bases. The CDR3 sequence: CASSLSIGTSYEQYF. The DNA of the CDR3 is TGTGCCAGCAGTTTGTCGATTGGGACCTCTTACGAGCAGTACTTC.

The chain uses TRBV9 and TRBJ2-1; 11 nucleotides align to TRBD2. The germline V gene has CDR1 SGDLS and CDR2 YYNGEE. The CDR3 runs to 15 residues. Germline trimming cut 3 bases from V and 3 bases from J; bases unmatched to any gene: 2. The CDR3 DNA sequence: TGTGCCAGCAGCGCGACTAGCGGGGACTACAATGAGCAGTTCTTC. Its protein product is CASSATSGDYNEQFF.

CDR3 in DNA: TGTGCCAGCAGTGAAGCGCTAATGCGGTACTACGAGCAGTACTTC. Its protein product is CASSEALMRYYEQYF. J is TRBJ2-7 and V is TRBV6-1; no reliable D call. The CDR3 is 15 residues long. The V end lost 0 bases, the J end lost 3 bases, and 12 bases lay between the germline ends. The germline gives CDR1 MNHNS, CDR2 SASEGT.

The genes are TRBV28 and TRBJ1-3; D is unclear. Germline CDR1 reads MDHEN; CDR2 reads SYDVKM. Trimming shortened V by 5 bases and J by 0 bases, and 14 bases separated the two germline ends. This CDR3 has 16 residues. Here the CDR3 DNA reads TGTGCCAGCAGTACCAGGACCGAACCCTCTGGAAACACCATATATTTT. Protein: CASSTRTEPSGNTIYF.

The chain employs TRBV5-6 and TRBJ1-3, with a possible D match to TRBD1 (5 bases). Trimming left V 1 base short and J 3 bases short, with 11 bases between. The germline CDR1 and CDR2 sequences are SGHDT and YYEEEE. This CDR3 is 15 amino acids long. The CDR3 region is CASSLFRDGGNTIYF. The DNA for the CDR3 is TGTGCCAGCAGCTTGTTCCGGGACGGTGGAAACACCATATATTTT.

This rearrangement joins TRBV15 to TRBJ2-5, with 12 bases aligning to TRBD2. The CDR3 sequence is 15 residues long. Germline CDR1 LNHNV, CDR2 YYDKDF (reference sequence). The junction had 11 bases not matched to a gene; V was cut back by 10 bases and J by 5 bases. CDR3 region: CASGPSGRAGETQYF. CDR3 DNA: TGTGCCAGCGGCCCTAGCGGGAGGGCCGGCGAGACCCAGTACTTC.

This rearrangement joins TRBV19 to TRBJ1-5; D unresolved. With 6 bases removed from V and 0 bases from J, the gap between germline ends came to 18 bases. This CDR3 has 17 residues. Germline V gene sequence: CDR1 LNHDA, CDR2 SQIVND (reference sequence). CDR3 sequence (DNA): TGTGCCAGTAGCCACGTGGGTAGGTCGCCTAGCAATCAGCCCCAGCATTTT. Protein sequence: CASSHVGRSPSNQPQHF.

J is TRBJ2-7 and V is TRBV7-9; 10 bases agree with TRBD2. Germline-derived CDR1 and CDR2 are SEHNR and FQNEAQ (reference sequence). Trimming removed 4 bases from V and 2 bases from J; junction bases left unmatched: 5. The CDR3 loop spans 15 amino acids. The CDR3 region is CASSSWTSGTYEQYF. The DNA for the CDR3 is TGTGCCAGCAGCTCTTGGACTAGCGGAACCTACGAGCAGTACTTC. Drawing the rest from reference TRBV7-9 and TRBJ2-7, the complete variable domain is DTGVSQNPRHKITKRGQNVTFRCDPISEHNRLYWYRQTLGQGPEFLTYFQNEAQLEKSRLLSDRFSAERPKGSFSTLEIQRTEQGDSAMYLCASSSWTSGTYEQYFGPGTRLTVT.

This rearrangement joins TRBV24-1 to TRBJ1-2; 10 bases align to TRBD1. CDR1 is KGHDR and CDR2 is SFDVKD in the germline V gene. Losses at the gene ends were 9 bases for V and 7 bases for J; bases not matched to a gene: 7. CDR3 size: 13 residues. CDR3 DNA: TGTGCCACCTACCGGGACAGGGGCTCTGGCTACACCTTC. Translation gives CATYRDRGSGYTF.

This clone has only one observation. V is TRBV27 and J is TRBJ2-2; D is possibly TRBD2 (5 bases). The CDR3 consists of 15 residues. Trimming pared 1 base from V and 6 bases from J, leaving 12 bases between. Germline V CDR1 and CDR2: MNHEY, SMNVEV (reference sequence). The CDR3 DNA is TGTGCCAGCAGTTTATGGTCAGCGGTGTCCGGGGAGCTGTTTTTT. It specifies CASSLWSAVSGELFF.